Below, one T cell receptor (beta chain) is given with its context. Produced via immunoSEQ multiplex PCR; TCRdb's table is partial and in-frame only. The table includes around 200,000 clones, over 65% detected once. Germline CDR1 reads SGHRS; CDR2 reads YFSETQ. The CDR3 runs 15 residues. The V segment lost 0 bases and the J segment 5 bases; nucleotides outside the gene matches: 6. The data stem from a study of blood T cell repertoires in COVID-19. Sequencing was performed on peripheral blood. V usage is TRBV5-1 and J usage is TRBJ2-7, with 9 nucleotides matching TRBD2. The origin of this receptor is a person aged 70 to 85 with COVID-19, enrolled during active disease. This CDR3 reads CASSLVRGGNDEQYF. The DNA of the CDR3 is TGCGCCAGCAGCTTGGTGCGGGGGGGCAACGACGAGCAGTACTTC.